This T cell receptor (beta chain) appears in the sequencing data of a study of T cell repertoires in cytomegalovirus infection. Study overall: Shared public TCR beta signatures pointed to both CMV infection and a matching HLA type. Study-wide results and caveats: Ex vivo, HLA-C-restricted CMV-specific TCR beta clonotypes prevailed over the rest of the response.

Germline V lookup: CDR1 ENHRY, CDR2 SYGVKD. This CDR3 spans 13 amino acids. V was pared by 6 bases and J by 7 bases, with 8 bases of the junction left unmatched. This clonotype was seen ten or more times. Its antigen is unknown. In TCRdb, the reads were re-called with MiXCR into one record per CDR3 protein. The repertoire holds about 300,000 distinct CDR3 sequences, around 10% seen once, with 2.5% in the top ten. What was sequenced was PBMCs. The V call is TRBV10-3, the J call TRBJ2-7, with 8 bases that match TRBD1. The clonotype comes from a human donor in good health (CMV status not recorded). Some clones in this sample may be carry-over from other donors' samples. This CDR3 reads CAIRMTGAGEQYV. In DNA form, the CDR3 reads TGTGCCATCAGGATGACAGGGGCGGGGGAGCAGTACGTC.